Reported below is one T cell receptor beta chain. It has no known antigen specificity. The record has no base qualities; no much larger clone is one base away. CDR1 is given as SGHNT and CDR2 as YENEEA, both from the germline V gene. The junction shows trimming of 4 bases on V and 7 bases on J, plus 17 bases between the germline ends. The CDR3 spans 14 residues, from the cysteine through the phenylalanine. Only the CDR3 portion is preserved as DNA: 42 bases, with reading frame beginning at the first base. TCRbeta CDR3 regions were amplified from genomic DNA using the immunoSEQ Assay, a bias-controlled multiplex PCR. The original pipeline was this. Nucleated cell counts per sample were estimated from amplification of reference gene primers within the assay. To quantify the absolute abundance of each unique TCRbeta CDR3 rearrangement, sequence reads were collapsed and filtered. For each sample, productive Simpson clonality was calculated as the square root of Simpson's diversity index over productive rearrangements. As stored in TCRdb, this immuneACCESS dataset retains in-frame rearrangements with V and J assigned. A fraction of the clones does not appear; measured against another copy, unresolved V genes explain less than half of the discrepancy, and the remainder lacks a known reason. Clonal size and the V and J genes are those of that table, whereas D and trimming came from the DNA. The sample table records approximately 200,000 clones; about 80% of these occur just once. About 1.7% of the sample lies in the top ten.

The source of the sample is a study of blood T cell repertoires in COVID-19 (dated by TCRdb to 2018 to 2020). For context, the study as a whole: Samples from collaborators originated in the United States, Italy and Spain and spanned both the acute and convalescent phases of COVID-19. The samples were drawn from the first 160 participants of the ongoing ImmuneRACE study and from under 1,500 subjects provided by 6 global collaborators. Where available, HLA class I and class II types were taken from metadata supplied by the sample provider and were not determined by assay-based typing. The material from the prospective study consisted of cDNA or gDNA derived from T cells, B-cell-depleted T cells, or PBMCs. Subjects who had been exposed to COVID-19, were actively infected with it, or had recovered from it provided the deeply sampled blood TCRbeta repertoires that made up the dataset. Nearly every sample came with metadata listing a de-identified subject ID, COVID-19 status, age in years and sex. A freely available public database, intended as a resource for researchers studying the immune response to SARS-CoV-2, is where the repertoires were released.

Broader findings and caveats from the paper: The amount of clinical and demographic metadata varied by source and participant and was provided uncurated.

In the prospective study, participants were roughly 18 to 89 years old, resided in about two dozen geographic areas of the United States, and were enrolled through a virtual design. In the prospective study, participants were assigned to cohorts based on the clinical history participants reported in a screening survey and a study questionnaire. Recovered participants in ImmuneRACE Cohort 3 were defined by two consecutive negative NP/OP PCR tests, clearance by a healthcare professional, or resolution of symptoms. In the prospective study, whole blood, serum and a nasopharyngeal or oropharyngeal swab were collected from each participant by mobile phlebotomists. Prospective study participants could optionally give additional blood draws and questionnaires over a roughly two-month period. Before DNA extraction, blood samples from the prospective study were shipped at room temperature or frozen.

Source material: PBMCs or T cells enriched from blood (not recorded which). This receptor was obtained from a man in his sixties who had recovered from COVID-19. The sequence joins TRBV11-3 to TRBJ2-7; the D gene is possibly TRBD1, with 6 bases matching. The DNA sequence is TGTGCCAGCAGCTCAGGGGTCGTAACGGGAGAGCAGTACTTC. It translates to CASSSGVVTGEQYF.